The text below deals with one T cell receptor beta chain. The antigen remains unidentified. This sample is drawn from a study of T cell responses to AZD1222 COVID-19 vaccine. Study-level results: It was only 6 or 7 AZD1222 recipients who were seropositive at baseline. Spike-specific TCRs gained breadth and depth after people received two AZD1222 doses. At 160-218 and 743-854, vaccine-associated CD4 TCRs were dominant, and they spanned spike. Most donors were white British, females outnumbered males, and clonal diversity was possibly underestimated.

TCRdb's table, derived via immunoSEQ multiplex PCR, lists solely in-frame clones and lacks some. The sample consists of about 53,000 clones, roughly 84% of them appearing once. Trimming left V 1 base short and J 7 bases short, with 4 bases between. CDR3 length equals 12 residues. This clonotype was obtained from an adult in good health. This sample comprised peripheral blood, obtained on day 0 of AZD1222 vaccination. The V call is TRBV12-3 or TRBV12-4, the J call TRBJ1-4, with D unclear. The CDR3 region is CASSLGGEKLFF. As DNA, the CDR3 is TGTGCCAGCAGTTTAGGGGGTGAAAAACTGTTTTTT.